This T cell receptor (beta chain) originates from a study of CD8+CD57+ T cells in acquired aplastic anemia. As for the study in general: Mean DNA quantity obtained from sorted CD4+ and CD8+ cells was about 3 ug.

Per the germline V gene, CDR1 is ENHRY and CDR2 is SYGVKD. This CDR3 region has 15 residues. Profiles of TCR beta VDJ and CDR3 were generated from a genomic DNA template. In TCRdb, the reads were re-called with MiXCR into one record per CDR3 protein. The repertoire holds about 95,000 distinct CDR3 sequences, with approximately 73% as singletons. The patients chosen for sequencing had shown expansion of CD8+CD57+ cells (detected by flow cytometry). There was no therapy given to any patient before the blood sampling took place. With respect to this clonotype: One end of the junction fails to match germline, which may point to a read error.

The sequence was collected from a human donor with aplastic anemia. Material for sequencing was sorted CD4+, CD8+, or CD8+CD57+ T cells (not recorded which) from PBMCs. V and J are TRBV10-3 and TRBJ2-3; the D call may be TRBD1 or TRBD2 (5 bases each). The CDR3 region has the DNA TGTGCCATCAATGAGGGGAGCAGGGACACAGATACGCAGTATTTT. Encoded protein: CAINEGSRDTDTQYF.